This is a list of T cell receptor beta chains from one sample in a study of OX40 agonist ivuxolimab in advanced cancers. This table comes from immunoSEQ multiplex PCR, and its TCRdb copy is limited to in-frame clones, with some not included. The sample records tens of thousands of clones, under 90% being singletons. The starting material was CD4+ or CD8+ T cells sorted from blood, obtained in a trial of the OX40 agonist ivuxolimab. These receptors originate from an adult with an advanced solid tumor such as melanoma, head and neck, liver or kidney cancer. CDR3s include the opening cysteine and the closing phenylalanine or tryptophan. Clone size is shown for a subset of rows, as once, few, many or a class of expanded clone.

J | V | size | CDR3
TRBJ1-3 | TRBV11-3 | - | CASSFRQGRNTIYF
TRBJ2-1 | TRBV7-2 | - | CASSLVGVYNEQFF
TRBJ1-2 | TRBV7-3 | once | CASSQGAIRGDYGYTF
TRBJ2-7 | TRBV27 | - | CASTHRDNSYEQYF
TRBJ1-2 | TRBV27 | - | CASSLSGLYGYTF
TRBJ2-1 | TRBV7-2 | - | CASSKYRGNEQFF
TRBJ1-6 | TRBV4-3 | - | CASSQDRQNNSPLHF
TRBJ1-1 | TRBV19 | - | CASSIPTMNTEAFF
TRBJ2-3 | TRBV7-7 | - | CASSPGQRITDTQYF
TRBJ2-5 | TRBV7-2 | - | CASSTNSREIGETQYF
TRBJ1-1 | TRBV7-9 | few | CASSLGPTTEAFF
TRBJ1-2 | TRBV20-1 | - | CSVREGYTF
TRBJ1-1 | TRBV7-2 | - | CASGPPRDTEAFF
TRBJ2-3 | TRBV10-1 | - | CASSDPGGIDTQYF
TRBJ2-1 | TRBV7-9 | once | CASSLSAGEYNEQFF
TRBJ2-1 | TRBV7-2 | few | CASSLDGTDYNEQFF
TRBJ2-2 | TRBV25-1 | - | CASRTPGQGAGGELFF
TRBJ1-1 | TRBV5-1 | - | CASSLVRGMNTEAFF
TRBJ1-1 | TRBV7-2 | once | CASSLTRDQEAFF